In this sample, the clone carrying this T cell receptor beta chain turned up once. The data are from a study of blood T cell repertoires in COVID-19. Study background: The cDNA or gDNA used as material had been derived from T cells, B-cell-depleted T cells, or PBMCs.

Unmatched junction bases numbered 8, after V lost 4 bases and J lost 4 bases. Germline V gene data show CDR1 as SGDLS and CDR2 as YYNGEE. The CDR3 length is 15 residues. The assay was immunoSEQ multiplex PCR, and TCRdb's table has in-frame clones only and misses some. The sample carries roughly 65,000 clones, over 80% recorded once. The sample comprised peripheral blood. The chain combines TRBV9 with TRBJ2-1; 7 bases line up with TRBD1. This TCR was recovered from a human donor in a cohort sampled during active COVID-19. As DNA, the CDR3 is TGTGCCAGCAGCTATGACCGACAGGGATACAATGAGCAGTTCTTC. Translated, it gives CASSYDRQGYNEQFF. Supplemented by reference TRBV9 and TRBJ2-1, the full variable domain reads DSGVTQTPKHLITATGQRVTLRCSPRSGDLSVYWYQQSLDQGLQFLIQYYNGEERAKGNILERFSAQQFPDLHSELNLSSLELGDSALYFCASSYDRQGYNEQFFGPGTRLTVL.